One sample yielded the 25 T cell receptor beta chains listed below, sequenced in a study of control samples from healthy donors and cancer patients. Libraries were prepared by immunoSEQ multiplex PCR; TCRdb keeps only in-frame clonotypes and omits some of them. The sample carries more than 150,000 clones, 80% to 95% recorded once. The sequencing input was blood. Every receptor here comes from a young woman in good health.

The chain links TRBV7-2 to TRBJ2-7, with 7 bases matching TRBD2. This CDR3 has 14 amino acids. The trim removed 0 bases at V and 2 bases at J, leaving 1 base unmatched. CDR1 and CDR2 from the germline V gene are SGHTA and FQGNSA. CDR3 sequence reads: CASSLAGGPYEQYF. CDR3 DNA sequence: TGTGCCAGCAGCTTAGCGGGAGGGCCCTACGAGCAGTACTTC.

The chain is built from TRBV20-1 and TRBJ1-2, with D possibly matching TRBD1 (5 bases). Germline CDR1 DFQATT, CDR2 SNEGSKA (reference sequence). V dropped 5 bases and J dropped 8 bases, with 9 bases sitting between them. The CDR3 has 10 residues. The CDR3 sequence: CSASRDGYTF. CDR3 nucleotide sequence: TGCAGTGCTTCCAGGGACGGCTACACCTTC.

The chain carries TRBV30 and TRBJ2-2, with D hard to call. Trimming took 0 bases from V and 2 from J, leaving 10 bases between them. Germline V lookup: CDR1 GTSNPN, CDR2 SVGIG (reference sequence). This CDR3 has 15 residues. The CDR3 nucleotides are TGTGCCTGGAGTGTTTCCAGGACCAACACCGGGGAGCTGTTTTTT. Its protein is CAWSVSRTNTGELFF. Variable domain in full (rest from reference TRBV30 and TRBJ2-2): SQTIHQWPATLVQPVGSPLSLECTVEGTSNPNLYWYRQAAGRGLQLLFYSVGIGQISSEVPQNLSASRPQDRQFILSSKKLLLSDSGFYLCAWSVSRTNTGELFFGEGSRLTVL.

Remarks on this clone: This CDR3 is also generated by other DNA sequences in the sample. The rearrangement uses TRBV28 and TRBJ2-1; 8 nucleotides line up with TRBD2. The V and J ends lost 6 bases and 0 bases, in that order; junction bases with no gene match: 4. Germline V gene lookup returns CDR1 MDHEN and CDR2 SYDVKM. The CDR3 spans 15 residues. The CDR3: CASSSSGSSYNEQFF. The CDR3, as DNA: TGTGCCAGCAGCTCGAGCGGGAGCTCCTACAATGAGCAGTTCTTC.

The gene calls are TRBV18 and TRBJ2-1, with TRBD1 matching over 9 bases. V lost 2 bases, J lost 6 bases, and 8 bases stayed unmatched. The germline V gene has CDR1 KGHSH and CDR2 LQKENI. This CDR3 has 16 amino acids. CDR3 protein: CASSPWLSDRGNEQFF. The CDR3 DNA sequence: TGTGCCAGCTCACCATGGTTGTCGGACAGGGGCAATGAGCAGTTCTTC.

This sequence joins TRBV19 and TRBJ2-2; TRBD2 agrees at 8 bases. The CDR3 totals 16 residues. V trimming: 2 bases; J trimming: 2 bases; junction bases outside the gene matches: 4. Germline V gene sequence: CDR1 LNHDA, CDR2 SQIVND (reference sequence). The CDR3 bases are TGTGCCAGTAGTATAATTACTAGCGGAAACACCGGGGAGCTGTTTTTT. This sequence encodes CASSIITSGNTGELFF.

J is TRBJ1-6 and V is TRBV28, with D perhaps TRBD1 (6 bases). From germline, CDR1 is MDHEN and CDR2 SYDVKM. V lost 3 bases to trimming and J lost 7 bases, with 16 bases between them. This CDR3 is 16 amino acids long. This CDR3 reads CASSFQPGTTNSPLHF. The DNA for the CDR3 is TGTGCCAGCAGTTTCCAACCCGGGACAACCAATTCACCCCTCCACTTT.

CDR3 amino acids: CASSQSGRSIAKNIQYF. DNA for the CDR3: TGCGCCAGCAGCCAAAGTGGCAGGTCGATAGCCAAAAACATTCAGTACTTC. This sequence joins TRBV4-1 and TRBJ2-4; D call uncertain. CDR1 is MGHRA and CDR2 is YSYEKL in the germline V gene. Trimming removed 2 bases at V and 0 bases at J, with 14 bases between. CDR3 size: 17 residues.

The V and J genes are TRBV7-9 and TRBJ2-1; D perhaps matches TRBD1 (6 bases). CDR3 length: 12 amino acids. V was clipped by 8 bases and J by 5 bases, with 10 bases between them. Looked up from germline, CDR1 is SEHNR and CDR2 is FQNEAQ (reference sequence). The CDR3 spells CASSRQDNEQFF. The CDR3 DNA sequence: TGTGCCAGCTCGAGACAGGACAATGAGCAGTTCTTC.

This chain connects TRBV3-1 (or the pseudogene TRBV3-2) to TRBJ1-2; 9 positions match TRBD1. The trim removed 5 bases at V and 4 bases at J, leaving 8 bases unmatched. The germline CDR1 and CDR2 sequences are LGHDT and YNNKEL (reference sequence). This CDR3 region has 15 residues. This CDR3 is CASSARDRVIYGYTF. The CDR3 DNA follows: TGTGCCAGCAGCGCCCGGGACAGGGTCATCTATGGCTACACCTTC.

A note on this clone: The germline gene is not matched at one end of the junction; a read error may be the cause. The chain has TRBV4-2 and TRBJ1-2; tentatively, D is TRBD1 (6 bases). Germline CDR1 reads LGHNA; CDR2 reads YNFKEQ. This CDR3 is 16 amino acids long. CDR3 in amino acids: CASSQANQGPIYDYTF. CDR3 DNA sequence: TGTGCCAGCAGCCAAGCCAATCAGGGGCCGATCTATGACTACACCTTC.

The V gene is TRBV18, the J gene TRBJ1-5; no definite D call. This CDR3 is 13 amino acids long. Trimming pared 6 bases from V and 3 bases from J, leaving 9 bases between. From germline, CDR1 is KGHSH and CDR2 LQKENI. DNA for the CDR3: TGTGCCAGCTCTAATGAAGTCAATCAGCCCCAGCATTTT. Translation: CASSNEVNQPQHF.

V is TRBV19 and J is TRBJ2-7; D ambiguous. The CDR3 consists of 13 residues. Between the trimmed V and J ends, which lost 2 bases and 2 bases, there was a span of 7 bases. CDR1 and CDR2 from the germline V gene are LNHDA and SQIVND (reference sequence). The CDR3 region is CASSIYRTYEQYF. DNA for the CDR3: TGTGCCAGTAGTATATACAGAACCTACGAGCAGTACTTC.

J is TRBJ1-4 and V is TRBV6-5, with a tentative D call TRBD1 (6 bases). Germline loops: CDR1 MNHEY, CDR2 SVGAGI. CDR3 length: 13 residues. V was shortened by 6 bases and J by 3 bases, with 8 bases between the two germline ends. The chain's CDR3 is CASRDRPNEKLFF. CDR3 DNA sequence: TGTGCCAGCAGGGACAGACCTAATGAAAAACTGTTTTTT.

The chain recombines TRBV24-1 with TRBJ1-2; D unclear. The CDR3 has 14 amino acids. From germline, CDR1 is KGHDR and CDR2 SFDVKD. V lost 0 bases and J lost 2, with 6 bases in between. The CDR3 sequence is CATSDLWQNYGYTF. CDR3 bases: TGTGCCACCAGTGATTTGTGGCAGAACTATGGCTACACCTTC.

With regard to this clone: Other DNA variants within this sample encode the same CDR3. J is TRBJ1-3 and V is TRBV28; unclear D gene. The length of the CDR3 is 12 residues. V was shortened by 5 bases and J by 0 bases, with 2 bases between the two germline ends. Germline V lookup: CDR1 MDHEN, CDR2 SYDVKM. This CDR3 reads CASSLSGNTIYF. For the CDR3, the DNA is TGTGCCAGCAGTCTCTCTGGAAACACCATATATTTT. The full variable domain, rest sourced from reference TRBV28 and TRBJ1-3, is DVKVTQSSRYLVKRTGEKVFLECVQDMDHENMFWYRQDPGLGLRLIYFSYDVKMKEKGDIPEGYSVSREKKERFSLILESASTNQTSMYLCASSLSGNTIYFGEGSWLTVV.

This chain uses TRBV28 with TRBJ2-3; D tentatively fits TRBD1 or TRBD2 (5 bases each). V was clipped by 5 bases and J by 5 bases, with 17 bases between them. Germline-derived CDR1 and CDR2 are MDHEN and SYDVKM. There are 15 residues in the CDR3. CDR3 bases: TGTGCCAGCAGTGTAACCGGGGCCGAGGGAGATACGCAGTATTTT. It encodes CASSVTGAEGDTQYF.

This clone has more than one count but fewer than ten. The rearrangement uses TRBV9 and TRBJ2-7; 10 nucleotides agree with TRBD1. V lost 5 bases, J lost 5 bases, and 10 bases stayed unmatched. Germline loops: CDR1 SGDLS, CDR2 YYNGEE. The CDR3 sequence is 15 residues long. The CDR3 coding sequence is TGTGCCAGCAGTGAGACAGGGGGCTCGGGGAACGAGCAGTACTTC. Encoded protein: CASSETGGSGNEQYF.

This clone appeared once. The chain couples TRBV4-3 to TRBJ2-1, with 9 bases aligning to TRBD2. Germline CDR1 reads LGHNA; CDR2 reads YSLEER. Trimming removed 4 bases from V and 2 bases from J; junction bases left unmatched: 3. There are 15 residues in the CDR3. In DNA, the CDR3 is TGCGCCAGCAGCCCGCTAGCGGGACCCTACAATGAGCAGTTCTTC. As protein: CASSPLAGPYNEQFF.

The rearrangement joins TRBV19 to TRBJ1-1, with 8 nucleotides matching TRBD1. Germline V gene data show CDR1 as LNHDA and CDR2 as SQIVND (reference sequence). CDR3 length: 14 residues. V dropped 4 bases and J dropped 3; count of bases not matched to a gene: 4. DNA for the CDR3: TGTGCCAGTAGTACAAACAGGGGGGACACTGAAGCTTTCTTT. It is translated as CASSTNRGDTEAFF.

The chain uses TRBV28 and TRBJ1-1, with TRBD1 identical over 9 bases. The ends lost 6 bases at V and 4 bases at J; junction bases unmatched: 9. CDR3 length equals 15 residues. CDR1 and CDR2 from the germline V gene are MDHEN and SYDVKM. The CDR3 DNA follows: TGTGCCAGCAGGCCCCGGGACAGGGTGAGCACTGAAGCTTTCTTT. This codes for CASRPRDRVSTEAFF.

The chain uses TRBV2 and TRBJ2-5; unclear D gene. The CDR3 is 11 residues long. The germline V gene has CDR1 SNHLY and CDR2 FYNNEI. Trimming stripped 6 bases from V and 1 base from J, with 3 bases between. Written as DNA, the CDR3 is TGTGCCAGCAGACTCCAAGAGACCCAGTACTTC. It specifies CASRLQETQYF.

The CDR3 DNA reads as TGTGCCAGCAGCTTAGGTCGGGGCCACGGAAGTGAGCAGTTCTTC. It translates to CASSLGRGHGSEQFF. The rearrangement joins TRBV13 to TRBJ2-1; either TRBD1 or TRBD2 may supply D (5 bases each). Germline V gene lookup returns CDR1 PRHDT and CDR2 FYEKMQ (reference sequence). The CDR3 is made up of 15 amino acids. Deletions cut 0 bases from V and 9 bases from J, with 15 bases between.

This sequence joins TRBV3-1 (or the pseudogene TRBV3-2) and TRBJ2-7; D unresolved. The CDR3 consists of 19 residues. The germline V gene encodes CDR1 LGHDT and CDR2 YNNKEL (reference sequence). V lost 1 base, J lost 3 bases, and 25 bases lay in between. The CDR3 DNA is TGTGCCAGCAGCCAAGTGGGTGGCTACTCGTTGTCTCCTTTCTACGAGCAGTACTTC. Encoded protein: CASSQVGGYSLSPFYEQYF.

CDR3 residues: CASRRTGAQYGYTF. The CDR3 region has the DNA TGTGCCAGCAGACGGACAGGGGCTCAGTATGGCTACACCTTC. The V gene is TRBV5-4, the J gene TRBJ1-2; TRBD1 matches 9 bases. Looked up from germline, CDR1 is SGHNT and CDR2 is YYREEE (reference sequence). The ends lost 5 bases at V and 5 bases at J; junction bases unmatched: 7. CDR3 size: 14 residues.